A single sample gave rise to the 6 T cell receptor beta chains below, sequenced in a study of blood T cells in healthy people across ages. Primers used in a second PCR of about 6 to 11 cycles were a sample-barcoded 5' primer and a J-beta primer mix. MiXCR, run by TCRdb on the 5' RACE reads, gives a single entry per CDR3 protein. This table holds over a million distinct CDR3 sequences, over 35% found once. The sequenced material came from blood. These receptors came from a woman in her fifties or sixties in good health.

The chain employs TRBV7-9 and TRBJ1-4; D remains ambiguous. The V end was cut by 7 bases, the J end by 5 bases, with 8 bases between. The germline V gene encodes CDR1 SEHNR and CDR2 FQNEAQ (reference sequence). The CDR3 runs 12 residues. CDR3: CASNRRNEKLFF. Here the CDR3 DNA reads TGTGCCAGCAACAGACGGAATGAAAAACTGTTTTTT.

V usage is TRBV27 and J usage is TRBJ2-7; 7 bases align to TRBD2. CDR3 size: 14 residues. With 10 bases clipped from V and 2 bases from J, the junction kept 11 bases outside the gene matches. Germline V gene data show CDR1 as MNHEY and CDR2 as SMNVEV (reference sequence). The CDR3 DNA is TGTGCCAACAAACCGGGAGGCCGAACCTACGAGCAGTACTTC. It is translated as CANKPGGRTYEQYF.

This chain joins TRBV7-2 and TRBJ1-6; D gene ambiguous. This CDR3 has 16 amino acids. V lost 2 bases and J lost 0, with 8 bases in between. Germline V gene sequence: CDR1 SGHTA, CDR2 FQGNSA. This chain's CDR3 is CASSLWDSSYNSPLHF. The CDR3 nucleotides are TGTGCCAGCAGCTTATGGGATAGCTCCTATAATTCACCCCTCCACTTT.

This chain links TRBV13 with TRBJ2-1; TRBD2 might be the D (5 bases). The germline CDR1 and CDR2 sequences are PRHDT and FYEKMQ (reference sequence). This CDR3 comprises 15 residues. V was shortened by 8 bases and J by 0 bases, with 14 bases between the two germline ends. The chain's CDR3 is CASATGGASYNEQFF. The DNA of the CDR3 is TGTGCCAGCGCCACTGGAGGAGCCTCCTACAATGAGCAGTTCTTC.

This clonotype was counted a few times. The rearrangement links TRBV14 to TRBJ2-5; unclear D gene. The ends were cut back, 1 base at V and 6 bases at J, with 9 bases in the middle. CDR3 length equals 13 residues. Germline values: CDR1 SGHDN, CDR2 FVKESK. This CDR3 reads CASSQGGFKTQYF. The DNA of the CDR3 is TGTGCCAGCAGCCAAGGTGGTTTCAAGACCCAGTACTTC.

CDR3 loop: CSAGRKNYEQYF. CDR3 in DNA: TGCAGTGCAGGACGGAAGAATTACGAGCAGTACTTC. The chain is built from TRBV20-1 and TRBJ2-7; no clear D. V gave up 6 bases and J gave up 4 bases, with 13 bases separating them. The germline V gene has CDR1 DFQATT and CDR2 SNEGSKA (reference sequence). This CDR3 spans 12 amino acids.